The entry below gives a single TCR beta chain sequence along with its context. The CDR3 has 16 amino acids. The germline V gene has CDR1 LGHNA and CDR2 YSLEER. Between the trimmed V and J ends, which lost 4 bases and 3 bases, there was a span of 18 bases. The data originate from a study of blood T cell repertoires in COVID-19. Study overall: The United States, Italy and Spain were the sources of the acute and convalescent COVID-19 samples. Sources were T cells, B-cell-depleted T cells, or PBMCs; the material itself was cDNA or gDNA.

Original methodology: Amplification of reference gene primers provided the estimated nucleated cell counts. Here immunoSEQ multiplex PCR was the method, and the copy in TCRdb shows in-frame clones only, minus some. The D gene and trimming were derived from the DNA, and the V and J assignments and clone size from that table. Seen here are some 40,000 clones, 80% to 90% observed once, and the top ten hold 35% to 50%. V and J are TRBV4-3 and TRBJ1-1; D is uncertain. The sequence derives from a human donor in a cohort sampled during active or convalescent COVID-19. The donor label of this sample is uncertain. Material: peripheral blood. The CDR3: CASSPTGRERDTEAFF. In DNA form, the CDR3 reads TGCGCCAGCAGCCCGACCGGACGGGAAAGGGACACTGAAGCTTTCTTT.